These 4 T cell receptor beta chains originate from one sample sequenced in a study of cytomegalovirus exposure and HLA in healthy donors. PCR involved 60 Vbeta and 13 Jbeta primers. Profiling relied on immunoSEQ multiplex PCR, and the TCRdb table lists in-frame clones only, not all of them. Among about 86,000 clones listed, over 75% were seen once. What was sequenced was PBMCs. Receptors originate from a male donor in good health and CMV-seropositive.

This clone occurred once. This chain connects TRBV19 to TRBJ2-5, with 7 bases identical to TRBD2. Germline V gives CDR1 LNHDA, CDR2 SQIVND (reference sequence). The CDR3 is 13 amino acids. Trimming at V came to 8 bases and at J to 2 bases, leaving 5 bases not matched to a gene. The CDR3 nucleotides are TGTGCCAGTGGGAGGGGAGGTCAAGAGACCCAGTACTTC. Translating it yields CASGRGGQETQYF.

The chain couples TRBV7-9 to TRBJ1-2, with 9 nucleotides matching TRBD1. CDR1 SEHNR and CDR2 FQNEAQ come from the germline V gene (reference sequence). The junction had 7 bases not matched to a gene; V was cut back by 4 bases and J by 4 bases. The CDR3 is 15 amino acids. CDR3 DNA sequence: TGTGCCAGCAGCTACCGGGACAGGGAGTTCTATGGCTACACCTTC. Translating it yields CASSYRDREFYGYTF.

This chain uses TRBV5-4 with TRBJ2-7, with 8 bases matching TRBD1. Germline values: CDR1 SGHNT, CDR2 YYREEE (reference sequence). After removal of 3 bases from V and 6 bases from J, the junction contained 5 bases not matched to a gene. The CDR3 totals 13 residues. The CDR3: CASSSDRASEQYF. In nucleotides, the CDR3 is TGTGCCAGCAGCTCGGACAGGGCAAGCGAGCAGTACTTC.

The V call is TRBV7-9, the J call TRBJ1-4; 11 nucleotides agree with TRBD1. Losses at the gene ends were 5 bases for V and 15 bases for J; bases not matched to a gene: 11. Germline loops: CDR1 SEHNR, CDR2 FQNEAQ (reference sequence). The CDR3 consists of 14 residues. CDR3 nucleotides: TGTGCCAGCAGCCCCCGGACAGGGGGCCCACGTATGTTTTTT. The encoded protein is CASSPRTGGPRMFF.